This is a list of T cell receptor beta chains from one sample in a study of blood T cell repertoires in COVID-19. Profiled with immunoSEQ multiplex PCR; TCRdb holds only in-frame clones, not every one. The sample holds over 75,000 clones, more than 90% seen once. The specimen sequenced was peripheral blood. The receptors shown here come from a man aged 60 to 69 with acute or convalescent COVID-19. The CDR3 runs from the conserved cysteine through the conserved F or W. A D gene is named only where the DNA matches it firmly.

V	D	J	DNA	CDR3
TRBV5-1	TRBD2	TRBJ2-3	TGCGCCAGCAGTACTAGCGGACTACTAACAGGGGATACGCAGTATTTT	CASSTSGLLTGDTQYF
TRBV6-6	.	TRBJ1-6	TGTGCCAGCAGCCCCGAGAGTTCACCCCTCCACTTT	CASSPESSPLHF
TRBV6-5	TRBD2	TRBJ2-7	TGTGCCAGCAGAGTCACTAGCGGGAGTTACGAGCAGTACTTC	CASRVTSGSYEQYF
TRBV27	TRBD2	TRBJ2-1	TGTGCCAGCAGTTTATCGAGTAGGACTAGCGGTAAGCAGTTCTTC	CASSLSSRTSGKQFF
TRBV4-3	TRBD2	TRBJ2-3	TGCGCCAGCAGCCGTCGACTAGCGGGAGAGGTAGATACGCAGTATTTT	CASSRRLAGEVDTQYF
TRBV28	TRBD1	TRBJ1-6	TGTGCCAGCAGTCCTATCCGGGACAGTTCTTCACCCCTCCACTTT	CASSPIRDSSSPLHF
TRBV13	.	TRBJ2-3	TGTGCCAGCAGCTTCCCCGGGGGGACAGGAGATACGCAGTATTTT	CASSFPGGTGDTQYF
TRBV7-9	TRBD1	TRBJ2-7	TGTGCCAGCAGCTTATCAGGGGGTGAGCAGTACTTC	CASSLSGGEQYF
TRBV19	TRBD1	TRBJ1-5	TGTGCCAGTAGAGACAGGGGTAGTCAGCCCCAGCATTTT	CASRDRGSQPQHF
TRBV4-1	.	TRBJ2-3	TGCGCCAGCAGCCTATCACTTACTAGCACAGATACGCAGTATTTT	CASSLSLTSTDTQYF